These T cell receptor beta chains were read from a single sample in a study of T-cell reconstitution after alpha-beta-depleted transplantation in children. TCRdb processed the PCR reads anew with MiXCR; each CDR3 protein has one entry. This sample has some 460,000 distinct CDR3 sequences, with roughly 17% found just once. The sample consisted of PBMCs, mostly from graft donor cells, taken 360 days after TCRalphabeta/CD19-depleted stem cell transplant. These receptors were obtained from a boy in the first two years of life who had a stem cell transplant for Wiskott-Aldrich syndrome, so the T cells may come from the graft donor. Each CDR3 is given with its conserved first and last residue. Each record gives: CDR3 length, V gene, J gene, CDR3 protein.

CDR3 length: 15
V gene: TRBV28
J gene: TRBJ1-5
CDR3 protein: CASSLFAPGHRPQHF

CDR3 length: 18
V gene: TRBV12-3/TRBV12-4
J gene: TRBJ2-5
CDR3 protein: CASSLRGSSKPREGTQYF

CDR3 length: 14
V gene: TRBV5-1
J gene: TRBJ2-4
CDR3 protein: CASSPTMTGNIQYF

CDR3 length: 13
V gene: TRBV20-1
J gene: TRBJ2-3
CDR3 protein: CSARWTSTDTQYF

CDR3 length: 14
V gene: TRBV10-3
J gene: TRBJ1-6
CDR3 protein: CAIKRAGGDSPLHF

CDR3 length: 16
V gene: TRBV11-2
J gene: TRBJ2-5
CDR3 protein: CASSLYTGGLGETQYF

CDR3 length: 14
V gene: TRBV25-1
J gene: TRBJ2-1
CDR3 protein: CAASPRTHRGEQFF

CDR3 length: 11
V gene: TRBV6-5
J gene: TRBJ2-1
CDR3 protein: CASSYQGGQFF

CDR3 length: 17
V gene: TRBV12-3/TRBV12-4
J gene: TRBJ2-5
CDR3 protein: CASSLIELAGGRETQYF

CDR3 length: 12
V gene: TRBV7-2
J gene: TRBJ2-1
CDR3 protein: CASSRVVNEQFF

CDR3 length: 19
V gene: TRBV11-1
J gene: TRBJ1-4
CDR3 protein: CASSKDETNRDPNSEKLFF

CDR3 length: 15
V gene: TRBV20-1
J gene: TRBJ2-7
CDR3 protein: CSARALGTGVYEQYF

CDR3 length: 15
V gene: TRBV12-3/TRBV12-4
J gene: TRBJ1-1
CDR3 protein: CASSIPGLRDRGAFF

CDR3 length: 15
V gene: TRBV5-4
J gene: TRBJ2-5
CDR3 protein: CASSLGAGGRETQYF

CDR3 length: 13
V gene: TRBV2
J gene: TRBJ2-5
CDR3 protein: CASDPGIQETQYF

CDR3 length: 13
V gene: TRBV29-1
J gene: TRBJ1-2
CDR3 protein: CSVETGSDYGYTF

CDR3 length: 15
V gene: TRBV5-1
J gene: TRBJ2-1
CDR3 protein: CASSLASLSYNEQFF

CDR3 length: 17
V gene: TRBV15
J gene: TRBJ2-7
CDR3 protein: CATSRDVAGDSSYEQYF

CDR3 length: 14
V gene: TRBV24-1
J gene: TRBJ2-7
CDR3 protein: CATSSTNPPYEQYF

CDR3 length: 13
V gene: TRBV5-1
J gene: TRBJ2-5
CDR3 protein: CASSFTGEETQYF

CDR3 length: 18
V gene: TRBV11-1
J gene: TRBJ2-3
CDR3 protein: CASSLGDRGPRPTDTQYF

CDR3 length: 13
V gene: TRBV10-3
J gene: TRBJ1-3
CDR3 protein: CAISYGQGNTIYF

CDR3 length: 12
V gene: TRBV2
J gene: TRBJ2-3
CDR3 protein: CASRPPTDTQYF

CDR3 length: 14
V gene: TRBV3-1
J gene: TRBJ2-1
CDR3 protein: CASSQLAGDDEQFF

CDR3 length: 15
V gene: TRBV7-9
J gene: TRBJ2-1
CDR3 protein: CASRIRSGKSNEQFF

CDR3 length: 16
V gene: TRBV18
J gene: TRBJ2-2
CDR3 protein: CASSHNRGPFTGELFF

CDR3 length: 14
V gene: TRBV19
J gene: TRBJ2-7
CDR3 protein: CASSKTNPNYEQYF

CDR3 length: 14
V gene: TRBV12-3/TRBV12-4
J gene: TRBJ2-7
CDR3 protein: CASSLEGQSYEQYF

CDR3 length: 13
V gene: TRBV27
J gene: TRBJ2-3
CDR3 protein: CASSAPGRRTQYF

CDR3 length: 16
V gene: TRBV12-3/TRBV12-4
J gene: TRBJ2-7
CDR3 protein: CASSRPSGQDTYEQYF

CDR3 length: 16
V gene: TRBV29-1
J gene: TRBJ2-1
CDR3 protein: CSVEGRSGRAYSGQFF

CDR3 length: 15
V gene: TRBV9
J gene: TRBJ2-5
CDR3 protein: CASSVGPGEAETQYF

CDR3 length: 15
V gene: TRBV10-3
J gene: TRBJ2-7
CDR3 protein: CAISGDRANSYEQYF

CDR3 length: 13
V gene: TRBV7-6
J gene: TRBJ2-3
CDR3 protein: CASSLVAGKGQYF

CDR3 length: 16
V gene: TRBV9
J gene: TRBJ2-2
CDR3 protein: CASSPRRPLGTGELFF

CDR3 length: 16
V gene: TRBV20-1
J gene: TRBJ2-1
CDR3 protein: CSARDWRRSSYNEQFF

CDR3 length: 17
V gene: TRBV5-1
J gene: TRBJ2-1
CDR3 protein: CASSLAGLAGTHNEQFF

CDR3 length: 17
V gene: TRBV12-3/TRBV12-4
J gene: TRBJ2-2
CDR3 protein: CASSLASGTLNTGELFF

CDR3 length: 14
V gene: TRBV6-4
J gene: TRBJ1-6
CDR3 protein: CASSATGKSSPLHF

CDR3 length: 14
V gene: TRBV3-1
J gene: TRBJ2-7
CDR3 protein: CASSQVQRPYEQYF